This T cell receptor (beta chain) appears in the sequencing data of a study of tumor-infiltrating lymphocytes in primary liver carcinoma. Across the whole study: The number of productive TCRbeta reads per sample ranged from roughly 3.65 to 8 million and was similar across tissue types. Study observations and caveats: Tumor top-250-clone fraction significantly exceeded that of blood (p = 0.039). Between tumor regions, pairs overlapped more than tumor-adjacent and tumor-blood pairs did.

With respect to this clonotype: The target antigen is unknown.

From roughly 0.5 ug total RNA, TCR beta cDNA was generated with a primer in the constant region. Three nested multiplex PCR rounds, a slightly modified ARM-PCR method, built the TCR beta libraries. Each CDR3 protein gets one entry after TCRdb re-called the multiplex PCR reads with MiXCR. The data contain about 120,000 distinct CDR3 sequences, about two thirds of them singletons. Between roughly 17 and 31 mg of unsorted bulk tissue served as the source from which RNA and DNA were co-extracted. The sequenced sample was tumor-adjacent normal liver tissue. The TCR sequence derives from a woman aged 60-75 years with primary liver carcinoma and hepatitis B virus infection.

CDR3 protein: CSLRGKGGISGANVLTF. The CDR3, as DNA: TGCAGCCTTCGTGGAAAGGGGGGAATCTCTGGGGCCAACGTCCTGACTTTC. This chain links TRBV29-1 with TRBJ2-6; D possibly uses TRBD1 or TRBD2 (6 bases each). This CDR3 is 17 amino acids long. The germline CDR1 and CDR2 sequences are SQVTM and ANQGSEA. V dropped 8 bases and J dropped 0 bases, with 20 bases sitting between them.